These T cell receptor beta chains were read from a single sample in a study of molecular identifiers for immune sequencing clone quantification. TCRdb reprocessed the PCR reads via MiXCR and lists one record per CDR3 protein. The data contain 55,000 to 75,000 distinct CDR3 sequences, about 18% of them singletons. Sequencing was performed on naive CD8+ T cells from blood, with Jurkat cell RNA spiked in. These receptors all stem from a human donor in good health. Some libraries in this study had Jurkat cell RNA spiked in. Each CDR3 is given with its conserved first and last residue.

V gene	CDR3 protein
TRBV3-1	CASSDLTLERGWTEAFF
TRBV7-9	CASSARQKGHGYTF
TRBV20-1	CSARGPSQYGETQYF
TRBV27	CASSTVTGELFF
TRBV5-1	CASSLGTNLGEQFF
TRBV13	CASSPGLAGHLSGELFF
TRBV10-2	CASGGEPEAFF
TRBV11-2	CASSLGLAFEQYF
TRBV5-4	CASNRTLRDEAFF
TRBV27	CASSLWGGDSPLHF
TRBV11-2	CASSLGIDTEAFF